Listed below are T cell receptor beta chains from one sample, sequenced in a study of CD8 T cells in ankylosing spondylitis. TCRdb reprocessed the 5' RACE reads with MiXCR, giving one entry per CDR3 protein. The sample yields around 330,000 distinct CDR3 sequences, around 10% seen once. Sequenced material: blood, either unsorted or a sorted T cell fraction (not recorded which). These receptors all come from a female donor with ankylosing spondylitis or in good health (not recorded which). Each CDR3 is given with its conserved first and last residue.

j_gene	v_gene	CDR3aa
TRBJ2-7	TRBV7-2	CASSPRAGHSYEQYF
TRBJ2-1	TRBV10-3	CAIRPGAVGYNEQFF
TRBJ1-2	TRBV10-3	CAISMTATGYTF
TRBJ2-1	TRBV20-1	CSARDRGGTYNEQFF
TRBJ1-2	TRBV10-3	CAISEPDRGSYGYTF
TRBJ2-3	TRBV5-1	CASSLAYRSTDTQYF
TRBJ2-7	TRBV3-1	CASSQVEGGEQYF
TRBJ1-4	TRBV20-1	CSARVDREGEKLFF
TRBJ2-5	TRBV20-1	CSAGQKETQYF
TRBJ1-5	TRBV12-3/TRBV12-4	CASSEHETGFNQPQHF
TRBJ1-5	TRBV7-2	CASSTQTGNNQPQHF
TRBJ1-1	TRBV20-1	CSAFSGTGRYTEAFF
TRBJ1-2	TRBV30	CAWSGGRDYGYTF
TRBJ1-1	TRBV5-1	CASSLERGAGRTEAFF
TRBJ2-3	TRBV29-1	CSAGTSGGLGTQYF
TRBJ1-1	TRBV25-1	CASSDPGGFTEAFF
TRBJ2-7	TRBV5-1	CASRPGTENSYEQYF
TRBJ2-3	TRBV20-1	CSAPPPGRVTDTQYF
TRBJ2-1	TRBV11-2	CASSSEFRGKAYNEQFF
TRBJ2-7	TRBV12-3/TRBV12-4	CASSPHPREQYF
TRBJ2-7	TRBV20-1	CSARDAKETVYRDEQYF
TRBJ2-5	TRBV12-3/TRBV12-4	CASSFGTPNTQYF
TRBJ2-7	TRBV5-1	CASSLQASGLAGRYEQYF
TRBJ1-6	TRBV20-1	CSAPRAQAYNSPLHF
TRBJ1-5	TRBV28	CASSFIRGIQANQPQHF
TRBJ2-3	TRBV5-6	CASSPSVRDPAWEQYF
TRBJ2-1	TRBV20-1	CSARSRESNEQFF